A single sample gave rise to the 8 T cell receptor beta chains below, sequenced in a study of blood T cell repertoires in COVID-19. Assay used: immunoSEQ multiplex PCR; TCRdb lists only in-frame clones, some missing. The table lists under 200,000 clones, 84% of them singletons. Sequencing was done on a sample of peripheral blood. The receptors shown here come from a man aged 18 to 30 with active or convalescent COVID-19.

The genes are TRBV15 and TRBJ1-1; no firm D call. Trimming left V 1 base short and J 6 bases short, with 9 bases between. The CDR3 runs to 13 residues. The germline gives CDR1 LNHNV, CDR2 YYDKDF (reference sequence). CDR3 residues: CATSRGAASEAFF. DNA for the CDR3: TGTGCCACCAGCAGAGGGGCCGCCTCTGAAGCTTTCTTT. Variable domain in full (rest from reference TRBV15 and TRBJ1-1): DAMVIQNPRYQVTQFGKPVTLSCSQTLNHNVMYWYQQKSSQAPKLLFHYYDKDFNNEADTPDNFQSRRPNTSFCFLDIRSPGLGDTAMYLCATSRGAASEAFFGQGTRLTVV.

The chain uses TRBV6-5 and TRBJ1-1, with D unclear. The CDR3 has 14 residues. CDR1 MNHEY and CDR2 SVGAGI come from the germline V gene. Deletions cut 6 bases from V and 1 base from J, with 12 bases between. CDR3 nucleotide sequence: TGTGCCAGCAGCCGGCGGGCCGCGAACACTGAAGCTTTCTTT. The encoded protein is CASSRRAANTEAFF.

The chain couples TRBV5-1 to TRBJ1-4, with unresolved D. With 1 base removed from V and 7 bases from J, the gap between germline ends came to 14 bases. The germline V gene has CDR1 SGHRS and CDR2 YFSETQ. The CDR3 runs to 15 residues. In nucleotides, the CDR3 is TGCGCCAGCAGCTTGAGTAACCAGCGGACTGAAAAACTGTTTTTT. Its translation is CASSLSNQRTEKLFF.

V gene TRBV7-9 combines with J gene TRBJ2-6, with D uncertain. Looked up from germline, CDR1 is SEHNR and CDR2 is FQNEAQ (reference sequence). Trimming shortened V by 5 bases and J by 0 bases, and 8 bases separated the two germline ends. The CDR3 is 15 amino acids. CDR3: CASSTRVSGANVLTF. As DNA, the CDR3 is TGTGCCAGCAGCACGCGCGTCTCTGGGGCCAACGTCCTGACTTTC.

V gene TRBV11-1 combines with J gene TRBJ2-5; D is undetermined. The V end was cut by 2 bases, the J end by 3 bases, with 4 bases between. Germline assignment: CDR1 SGHAT and CDR2 FQDESV (reference sequence). CDR3 length: 12 residues. The CDR3 region has the DNA TGTGCCAGCAGCTTAACGGAAGAGACCCAGTACTTC. It encodes CASSLTEETQYF. The variable domain in full, completed from reference TRBV11-1 and TRBJ2-5, reads EAEVAQSPRYKITEKSQAVAFWCDPISGHATLYWYRQILGQGPELLVQFQDESVVDDSQLPKDRFSAERLKGVDSTLKIQPAELGDSAMYLCASSLTEETQYFGPGTRLLVL.

This clone was recorded a few times. The chain combines TRBV5-1 with TRBJ1-1; perhaps TRBD1 as D (5 bases). V was cut by 6 bases and J by 1 base, with 10 bases left in between. The CDR3 is made up of 13 amino acids. Germline V gene lookup returns CDR1 SGHRS and CDR2 YFSETQ. As DNA, the CDR3 is TGCGCCAGCAAGACAACAGGGAACACTGAAGCTTTCTTT. This codes for CASKTTGNTEAFF.

This sequence joins TRBV7-2 and TRBJ1-5; 9 bases match TRBD1. CDR1 SGHTA and CDR2 FQGNSA come from the germline V gene. CDR3 length: 15 amino acids. The V segment lost 3 bases and the J segment 6 bases; nucleotides outside the gene matches: 6. This CDR3 is CASSLDRGMVQPQHF. The CDR3 DNA follows: TGTGCCAGCAGCTTGGACAGGGGAATGGTTCAGCCCCAGCATTTT.

The rearrangement uses TRBV18 and TRBJ1-6; D uncertain. The V end lost 3 bases, the J end lost 10 bases, and 16 bases lay between the germline ends. This CDR3 spans 15 amino acids. CDR1 KGHSH and CDR2 LQKENI come from the germline V gene. The DNA of the CDR3 is TGTGCCAGCTCACCGGGGTCCCAAGGAGGGTCACCCCTCCACTTT. Its protein product is CASSPGSQGGSPLHF.